The TCR beta chain described here comes from a study of CD8+CD57+ T cells in acquired aplastic anemia. Study observations and caveats: CD8+ Simpson's diversity did not differ significantly between patients and controls. Between patients and controls, some 31 CD8+ CDR3 sequences were found in common.

Investigators profiled TCR beta VDJ and CDR3 from genomic DNA template. TCRdb reanalysed the reads using MiXCR and keeps one entry per CDR3 protein. Of 160,000 or so distinct CDR3 sequences in the sample, around 48% were seen once. Worth noting for this clonotype: What it binds is not known.

Individuals selected for sequencing had exhibited CD8+CD57+ cell expansion on flow cytometry. The origin of this receptor is a human donor with aplastic anemia. Sample: sorted CD4+, CD8+, or CD8+CD57+ T cells (not recorded which) from PBMCs.

The CDR3 coding sequence is TGTGCCAGCAGTCCCCCGGGGGGCGATACGCAGTATTTT. Encoded protein: CASSPPGGDTQYF. This chain uses TRBV2 with TRBJ2-3; TRBD2 might be the D (7 bases). From germline, CDR1 is SNHLY and CDR2 FYNNEI. V shed 5 bases and J shed 6 bases, with 12 bases lying between them. The CDR3 covers 13 residues.